Following are 3 T cell receptor beta chains from one sample sequenced in a study of cytomegalovirus exposure and HLA in healthy donors. Both 60 Vbeta primers and 13 Jbeta primers went into the PCR. This table comes from immunoSEQ multiplex PCR, and its TCRdb copy is limited to in-frame clones, with some not included. This sample has fewer than 250,000 clones, with 70% to 85% found just once. Sequenced input: PBMCs. These TCRs come from a male donor in good health and CMV-seronegative.

This clone was seen more than once but under ten times. This sequence joins TRBV2 and TRBJ2-7; D possibly corresponds to TRBD1 (5 bases). Per germline, CDR1 SNHLY and CDR2 FYNNEI. The CDR3 extends over 13 amino acids. The V end was cut by 5 bases, the J end by 3 bases, with 11 bases between. CDR3 region: CASSRHDSYEQYF. In nucleotides, the CDR3 is TGTGCCAGCAGTAGACATGACAGCTACGAGCAGTACTTC.

The chain is built from TRBV18 and TRBJ2-5, with 7 bases aligning to TRBD2. CDR3 length: 14 residues. Trimming at V came to 4 bases and at J to 4 bases, leaving 6 bases not matched to a gene. The V gene's germline CDR1 is KGHSH and CDR2 LQKENI. The CDR3 sequence is CASSQSIAGETQYF. CDR3 bases: TGTGCCAGCTCACAGAGTATAGCGGGAGAGACCCAGTACTTC. The whole variable domain, filled in from reference TRBV18 and TRBJ2-5, reads NAGVMQNPRHLVRRRGQEARLRCSPMKGHSHVYWYRQLPEEGLKFMVYLQKENIIDESGMPKERFSAEFPKEGPSILRIQQVVRGDSAAYFCASSQSIAGETQYFGPGTRLLVL.

This clone occurred once. This chain links TRBV5-1 with TRBJ2-1; D is perhaps TRBD2 (7 bases). The germline CDR1 and CDR2 sequences are SGHRS and YFSETQ. V lost 3 bases to trimming and J lost 7 bases, with 17 bases between them. The CDR3 has 15 amino acids. The CDR3 sequence is CASSYFRGGENEQFF. DNA of the CDR3: TGCGCCAGCAGCTATTTTCGAGGGGGGGAGAATGAGCAGTTCTTC.